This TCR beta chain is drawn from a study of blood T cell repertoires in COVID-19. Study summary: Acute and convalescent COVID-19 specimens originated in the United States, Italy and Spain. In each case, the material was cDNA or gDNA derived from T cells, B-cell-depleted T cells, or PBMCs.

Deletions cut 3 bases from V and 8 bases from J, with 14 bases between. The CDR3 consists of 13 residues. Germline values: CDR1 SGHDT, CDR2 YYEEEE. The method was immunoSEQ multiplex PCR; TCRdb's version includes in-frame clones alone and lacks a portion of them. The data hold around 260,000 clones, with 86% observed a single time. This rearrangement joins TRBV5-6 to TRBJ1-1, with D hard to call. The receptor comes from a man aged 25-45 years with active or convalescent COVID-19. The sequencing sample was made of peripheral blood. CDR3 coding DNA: TGTGCCAGCAGCTCTTCCTATTACGGGGAAGCTTTCTTT. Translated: CASSSSYYGEAFF.